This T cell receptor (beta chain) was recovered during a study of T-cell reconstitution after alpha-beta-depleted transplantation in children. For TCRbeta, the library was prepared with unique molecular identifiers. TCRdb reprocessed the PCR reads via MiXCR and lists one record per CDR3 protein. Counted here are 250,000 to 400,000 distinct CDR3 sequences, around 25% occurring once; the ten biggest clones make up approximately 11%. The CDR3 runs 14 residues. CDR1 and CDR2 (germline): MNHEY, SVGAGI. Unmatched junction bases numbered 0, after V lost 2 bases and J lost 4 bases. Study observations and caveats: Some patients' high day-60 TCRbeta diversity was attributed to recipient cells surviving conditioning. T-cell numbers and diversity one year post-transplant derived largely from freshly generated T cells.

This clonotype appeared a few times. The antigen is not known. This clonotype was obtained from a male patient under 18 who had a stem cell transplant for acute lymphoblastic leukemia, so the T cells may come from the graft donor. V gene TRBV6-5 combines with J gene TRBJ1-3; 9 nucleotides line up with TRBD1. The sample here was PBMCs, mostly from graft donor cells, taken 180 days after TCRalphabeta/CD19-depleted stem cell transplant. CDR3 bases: TGTGCCAGCAGTTACGACAGGGGGGGAAACACCATATATTTT. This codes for CASSYDRGGNTIYF.